This entry concerns a single TCR beta chain. The record originates from a study of cytomegalovirus exposure and HLA in healthy donors. Generated by immunoSEQ multiplex PCR, the TCRdb table keeps only in-frame clones and is missing some. The sample comprises tens of thousands of clones, less than 90% of which are singletons, and 9% to 14% rests with the top ten. CDR3 length: 13 amino acids. Germline CDR1 is SNHLY and CDR2 is FYNNEI. V lost 8 bases to trimming and J lost 6 bases, with 15 bases between them. The specimen was PBMCs. This clonotype originated in a woman younger than 35 in good health and CMV-seropositive. The chain employs TRBV2 and TRBJ2-3, with D possibly being TRBD1 or TRBD2 (5 bases each). The CDR3 here is CASGGAKRDTQYF. The CDR3 nucleotides are TGTGCCAGCGGTGGGGCCAAGCGGGATACGCAGTATTTT.